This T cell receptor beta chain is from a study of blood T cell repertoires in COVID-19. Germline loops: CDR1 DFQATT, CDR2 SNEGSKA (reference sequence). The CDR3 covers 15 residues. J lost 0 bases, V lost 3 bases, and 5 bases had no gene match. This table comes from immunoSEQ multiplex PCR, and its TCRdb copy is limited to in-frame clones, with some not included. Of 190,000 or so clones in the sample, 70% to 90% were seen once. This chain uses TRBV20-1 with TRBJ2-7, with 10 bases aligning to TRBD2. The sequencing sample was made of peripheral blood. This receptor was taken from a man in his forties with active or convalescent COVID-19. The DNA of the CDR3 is TGCAGTGCTAGTGCTATAGCGGGGGGCTCCTACGAGCAGTACTTC. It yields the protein CSASAIAGGSYEQYF.